This record covers a single T cell receptor (beta chain). The antigen remains unidentified. The sample is drawn from a study of T cell responses to AZD1222 COVID-19 vaccine. Germline V gene data show CDR1 as MNHEY and CDR2 as SVGAGI. The CDR3 is 15 amino acids. The trim removed 6 bases at V and 0 bases at J, leaving 8 bases unmatched. Study-wide results and limits: At baseline, just a handful of AZD1222 recipients tested seropositive. Without day 14 samples, only post-peak T cell repertoires were studied.

Profiling relied on immunoSEQ multiplex PCR, and the TCRdb table lists in-frame clones only, not all of them. Of around 94,000 clones in the sample, around 84% were seen once. The V and J genes are TRBV6-5 and TRBJ2-7; 7 positions match TRBD2. The input for sequencing was peripheral blood, taken 28 days after the second AZD1222 dose. This TCR was sampled from an adult who received the AZD1222 COVID-19 vaccine. The CDR3 region is CASSPTSANSYEQYF. The CDR3 DNA sequence: TGTGCCAGCAGCCCCACTAGCGCTAACTCCTACGAGCAGTACTTC.